This passage covers 8 T cell receptor beta chains from one sample sequenced in a study of blood T cell repertoires in COVID-19. TCRdb keeps only in-frame clones here, not all; method: immunoSEQ multiplex PCR. The table lists some 95,000 clones, 86% of them singletons, with 1.2% in the top ten. Sequenced sample: peripheral blood. The receptors originated from a man older than 75 with active or convalescent COVID-19.

The gene calls are TRBV6-5 and TRBJ2-7; TRBD2 aligns across 9 bases. The germline CDR1 and CDR2 sequences are MNHEY and SVGAGI. V lost 6 bases, J lost 0 bases, and 6 bases stayed unmatched. This CDR3 is built from 15 residues. CDR3 in DNA: TGTGCCAGCAGGAGTAGCGGGAGTTCCTCCTACGAGCAGTACTTC. Translated: CASRSSGSSSYEQYF.

A note on this clone: Distinct nucleotide sequences in the sample also encode this CDR3. Written as DNA, the CDR3 is TGTGCCAGTAGTATCGGCAGGGAAGAGACCCAGTACTTC. Its translation: CASSIGREETQYF. The chain combines TRBV19 with TRBJ2-5, with D perhaps TRBD1 (5 bases). With 3 bases removed from V and 3 bases from J, the gap between germline ends came to 8 bases. This CDR3 has 13 residues. Per the germline V gene, CDR1 is LNHDA and CDR2 is SQIVND (reference sequence).

The chain couples TRBV18 to TRBJ2-1; 14 bases are shared with TRBD2. After removal of 2 bases from V and 8 bases from J, the junction contained 2 bases not matched to a gene. The CDR3 runs to 15 residues. The V gene's germline CDR1 is KGHSH and CDR2 LQKENI. The CDR3, as DNA: TGTGCCAGCTCACCAGGGACTAGCGGGAGCTATGAGCAGTTCTTC. Residues: CASSPGTSGSYEQFF.

The V call is TRBV4-2, the J call TRBJ2-7; TRBD1 matches at 8 bases. This CDR3 region has 14 residues. The germline V gene has CDR1 LGHNA and CDR2 YNFKEQ. Trimming cost V 0 bases and J 7 bases; bases outside gene matches: 5. CDR3 DNA sequence: TGTGCCAGCAGCCAAGAGGCCAGGGGGCGGGAGCAGTACTTC. This codes for CASSQEARGREQYF.

The rearrangement joins TRBV9 to TRBJ2-2; TRBD2 matches at 7 bases. Looked up from germline, CDR1 is SGDLS and CDR2 is YYNGEE. The CDR3 totals 15 residues. The J segment lost 5 bases and the V segment lost 4 bases, leaving 8 bases of the junction unmatched. The CDR3, as DNA: TGTGCCAGCAGCCTAGCTAGCGGTGGAACCGGGGAGCTGTTTTTT. The encoded protein is CASSLASGGTGELFF.

The V gene is TRBV28, the J gene TRBJ2-4, with D possibly being TRBD2 (7 bases). The CDR3 extends over 16 amino acids. V was clipped by 7 bases and J by 2 bases, with 18 bases between them. CDR1 and CDR2 from the germline V gene are MDHEN and SYDVKM. For the CDR3, the DNA is TGTGCCAGCACCTCTGGGGGGGCTTCATCCAAAAACATTCAGTACTTC. It yields the protein CASTSGGASSKNIQYF.

The rearrangement uses TRBV28 and TRBJ2-1, with a possible D match to TRBD2 (6 bases). Trimming left V 5 bases short and J 7 bases short, with 15 bases between. CDR3 length: 14 residues. Germline CDR1 and CDR2: MDHEN and SYDVKM. The CDR3 sequence is CASSLPRGRNEQFF. CDR3 bases: TGTGCCAGCAGTCTCCCCCGGGGGAGAAATGAGCAGTTCTTC.

There are a few counts of this clone. The V gene is TRBV30, the J gene TRBJ1-3, with a possible D match to TRBD1 (6 bases). Germline V gives CDR1 GTSNPN, CDR2 SVGIG (reference sequence). This CDR3 comprises 14 residues. Trimming left V 5 bases short and J 0 bases short, with 11 bases between. CDR3 protein: CAWAQQGSGNTIYF. The DNA for the CDR3 is TGTGCCTGGGCCCAACAGGGCTCTGGAAACACCATATATTTT. Full variable domain (rest looked up from reference TRBV30 and TRBJ1-3): SQTIHQWPATLVQPVGSPLSLECTVEGTSNPNLYWYRQAAGRGLQLLFYSVGIGQISSEVPQNLSASRPQDRQFILSSKKLLLSDSGFYLCAWAQQGSGNTIYFGEGSWLTVV.